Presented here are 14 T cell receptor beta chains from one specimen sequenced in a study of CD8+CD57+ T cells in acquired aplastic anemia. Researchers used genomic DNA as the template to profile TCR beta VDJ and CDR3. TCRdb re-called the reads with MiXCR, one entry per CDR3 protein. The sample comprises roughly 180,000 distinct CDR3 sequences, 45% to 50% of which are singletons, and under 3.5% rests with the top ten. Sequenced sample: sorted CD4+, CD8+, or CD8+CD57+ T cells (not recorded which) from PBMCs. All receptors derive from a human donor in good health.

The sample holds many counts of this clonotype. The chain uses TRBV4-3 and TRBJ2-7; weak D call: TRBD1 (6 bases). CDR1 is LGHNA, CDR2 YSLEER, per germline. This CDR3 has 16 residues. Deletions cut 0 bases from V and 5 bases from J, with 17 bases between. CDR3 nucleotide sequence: TGCGCCAGCAGCCAAGATTTTTACGGCCCAGGGGACGAGCAGTACTTC. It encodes CASSQDFYGPGDEQYF.

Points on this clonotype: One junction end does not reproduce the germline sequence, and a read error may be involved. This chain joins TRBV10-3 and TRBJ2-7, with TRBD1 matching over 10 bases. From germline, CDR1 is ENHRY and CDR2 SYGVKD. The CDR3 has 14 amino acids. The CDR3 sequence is CASSAGTGDAEQYF. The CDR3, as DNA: TGTGCCAGCAGTGCCGGGACAGGGGACGCCGAGCAGTACTTC.

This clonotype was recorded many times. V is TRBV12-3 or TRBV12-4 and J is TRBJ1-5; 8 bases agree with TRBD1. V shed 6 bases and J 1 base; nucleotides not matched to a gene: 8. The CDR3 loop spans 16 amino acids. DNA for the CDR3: TGTGCCAGCAGCTATACAGGGGGTCGAAGCAATCAGCCCCAGCATTTT. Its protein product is CASSYTGGRSNQPQHF.

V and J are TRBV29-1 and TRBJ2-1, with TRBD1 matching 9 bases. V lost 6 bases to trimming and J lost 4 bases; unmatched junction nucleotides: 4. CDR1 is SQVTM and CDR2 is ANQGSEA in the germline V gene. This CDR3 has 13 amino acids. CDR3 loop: CSVTGTGYNEQFF. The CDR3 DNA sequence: TGCAGCGTAACCGGGACAGGGTACAATGAGCAGTTCTTC.

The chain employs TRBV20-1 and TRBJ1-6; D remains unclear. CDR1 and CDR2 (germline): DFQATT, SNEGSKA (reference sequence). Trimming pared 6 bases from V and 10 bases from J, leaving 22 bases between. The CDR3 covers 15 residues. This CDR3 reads CSATSLYRTQSPLHF. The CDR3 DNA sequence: TGCAGTGCGACGAGCTTGTACCGAACCCAGTCACCCCTCCACTTT.

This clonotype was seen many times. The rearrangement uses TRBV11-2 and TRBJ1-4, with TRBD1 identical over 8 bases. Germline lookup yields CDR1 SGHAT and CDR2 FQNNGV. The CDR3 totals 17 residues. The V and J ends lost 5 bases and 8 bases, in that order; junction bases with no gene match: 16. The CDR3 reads CASSTTGAGGNREKLFF. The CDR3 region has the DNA TGTGCCAGCAGCACGACAGGGGCCGGGGGGAATCGGGAAAAACTGTTTTTT.

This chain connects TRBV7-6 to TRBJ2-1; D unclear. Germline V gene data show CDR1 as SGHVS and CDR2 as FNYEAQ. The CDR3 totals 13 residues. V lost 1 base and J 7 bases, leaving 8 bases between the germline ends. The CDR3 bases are TGTGCCAGCAGCTTAGATACTATTAATGAGCAGTTCTTC. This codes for CASSLDTINEQFF.

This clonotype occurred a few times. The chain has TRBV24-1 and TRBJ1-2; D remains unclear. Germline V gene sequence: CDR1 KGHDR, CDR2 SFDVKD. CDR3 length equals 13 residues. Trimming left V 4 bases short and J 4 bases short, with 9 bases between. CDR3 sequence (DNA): TGTGCCACCAGTGACCAGATAGGCTATGGCTACACCTTC. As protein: CATSDQIGYGYTF.

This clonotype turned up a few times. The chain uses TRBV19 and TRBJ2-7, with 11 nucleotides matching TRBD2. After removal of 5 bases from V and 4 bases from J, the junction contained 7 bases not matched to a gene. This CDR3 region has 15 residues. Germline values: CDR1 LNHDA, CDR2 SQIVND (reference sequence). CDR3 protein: CASSPIRTSGYEQYF. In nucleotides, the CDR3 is TGTGCCAGTAGTCCTATTCGGACTAGCGGGTACGAGCAGTACTTC.

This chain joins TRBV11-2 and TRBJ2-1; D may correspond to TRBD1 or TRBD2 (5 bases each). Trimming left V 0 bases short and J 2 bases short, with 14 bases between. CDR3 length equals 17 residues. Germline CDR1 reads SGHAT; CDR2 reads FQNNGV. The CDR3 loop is CASSLDLGGDPYNEQFF. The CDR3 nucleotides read TGTGCCAGCAGCTTAGATTTAGGTGGGGACCCCTACAATGAGCAGTTCTTC.

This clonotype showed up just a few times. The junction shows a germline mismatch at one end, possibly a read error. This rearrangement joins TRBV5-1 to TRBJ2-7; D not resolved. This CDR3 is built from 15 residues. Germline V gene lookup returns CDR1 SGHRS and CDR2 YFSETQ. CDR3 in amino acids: CASSLEWGSSYGQYF. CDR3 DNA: TGCGCCAGCAGCTTGGAGTGGGGAAGCTCCTACGGGCAGTACTTC.

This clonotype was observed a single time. CDR3 bases: TGTGCTAGAGTAGCGGGATATTACAATGAGCAGTTCTTC. Amino acid sequence: CARVAGYYNEQFF. The V gene is TRBV25-1, the J gene TRBJ2-1, with 8 bases identical to TRBD2. CDR3 size: 13 residues. Germline loops: CDR1 MGHDK, CDR2 SYGVNS.

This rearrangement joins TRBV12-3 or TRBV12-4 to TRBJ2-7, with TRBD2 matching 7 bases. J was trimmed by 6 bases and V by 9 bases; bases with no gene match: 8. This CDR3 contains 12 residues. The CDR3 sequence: CASRGELGEQYF. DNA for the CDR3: TGTGCCAGTCGGGGGGAACTAGGCGAGCAGTACTTC.

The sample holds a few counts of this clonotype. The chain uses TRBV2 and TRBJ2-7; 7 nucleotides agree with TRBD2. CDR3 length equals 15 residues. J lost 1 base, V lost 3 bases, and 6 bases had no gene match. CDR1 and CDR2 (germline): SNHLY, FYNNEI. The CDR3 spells CASSEEGGRSYEQYF. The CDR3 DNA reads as TGTGCCAGCAGTGAGGAGGGAGGGCGATCCTACGAGCAGTACTTC.